What follows is one TCR beta chain and its context. The antigen is unknown. TCRdb independently ran MiXCR on the RT-PCR reads; one entry per CDR3 protein. The table lists under 550,000 distinct CDR3 sequences, about 7.6% of them singletons. Trimming at V came to 5 bases and at J to 6 bases, leaving 7 bases not matched to a gene. The CDR3 sequence is 14 residues long. Germline V gene sequence: CDR1 SGHTA, CDR2 FQGNSA. The data were obtained in a study of response to subunit inactivated influenza vaccine. Study findings and constraints: Each seasonal influenza vaccination, the authors suggested, recruits few new T cells.

The sequence derives from a man aged 45-69 years who received an inactivated influenza vaccine. Sample: PBMCs from blood, taken roughly 24 months after vaccination. The V and J genes are TRBV7-2 and TRBJ2-3; TRBD2 agrees at 8 bases. Here the CDR3 DNA reads TGTGCCAGCAGCACGGGACTAGTCCCCGATACGCAGTATTTT. Translated, it gives CASSTGLVPDTQYF.